These 15 T cell receptor beta chains came from one sample sequenced in a study of siplizumab effects on memory and regulatory T cells. Data came from immunoSEQ multiplex PCR; TCRdb stores just in-frame clones and leaves some out. The data contain about 110,000 clones, approximately 94% of them singletons. Sequencing used CD4+ T cells sorted from blood. Receptors were obtained from a human donor in good health.

This clone was seen a single time. The CDR3, as DNA: TGTGCCAGTACCCGGGGGGCGGGAAAAGATACGCAGTATTTT. Translated, it gives CASTRGAGKDTQYF. The chain is built from TRBV19 and TRBJ2-3; D is possibly TRBD2 (7 bases). Trimming shortened V by 7 bases and J by 5 bases, and 16 bases separated the two germline ends. Germline V gene sequence: CDR1 LNHDA, CDR2 SQIVND (reference sequence). The CDR3 is 14 residues long.

This chain links TRBV27 with TRBJ2-2, with 8 nucleotides matching TRBD1. CDR3 size: 15 residues. The J segment lost 4 bases and the V segment lost 9 bases, leaving 10 bases of the junction unmatched. CDR1 is MNHEY, CDR2 SMNVEV, per germline (reference sequence). DNA of the CDR3: TGTGCCAGTCTGCAGGGGGCCCCGGGCACCGGGGAGCTGTTTTTT. Translating it yields CASLQGAPGTGELFF.

The V gene is TRBV10-3, the J gene TRBJ2-3; D possibly corresponds to TRBD2 (5 bases). Trimming stripped 6 bases from V and 10 bases from J, with 17 bases between. Germline lookup yields CDR1 ENHRY and CDR2 SYGVKD. The CDR3 consists of 13 residues. Here the CDR3 reads CAIRKDLLGAQYF. Here the CDR3 DNA reads TGTGCCATCAGGAAGGACCTTCTCGGGGCGCAGTATTTT.

The gene calls are TRBV7-2 and TRBJ2-7; possibly TRBD2 for D (6 bases). The germline V gene encodes CDR1 SGHTA and CDR2 FQGNSA. The CDR3 contains 12 residues. The V gene lost 5 bases and the J gene lost 3 bases, with 8 bases spanning the gap. CDR3 in amino acids: CASSQAGYEQYF. The CDR3 DNA follows: TGTGCCAGCAGCCAAGCGGGCTACGAGCAGTACTTC.

The chain couples TRBV18 to TRBJ1-6; TRBD1 matches 7 bases. After removal of 4 bases from V and 7 bases from J, the junction contained 10 bases not matched to a gene. The CDR3 runs 16 residues. Germline CDR1 KGHSH, CDR2 LQKENI. The chain's CDR3 is CASSLNSGTVNSPLHF. The CDR3 DNA is TGTGCCAGCTCACTAAATTCCGGGACAGTCAATTCACCCCTCCACTTT.

The chain links TRBV28 to TRBJ2-4, with D unclear. V lost 6 bases to trimming and J lost 2 bases, with 11 bases between them. The germline gives CDR1 MDHEN, CDR2 SYDVKM. The CDR3 has 14 amino acids. The chain's CDR3 is CASSPGPSKNIQYF. The CDR3 bases are TGTGCCAGCAGCCCTGGGCCCTCCAAAAACATTCAGTACTTC.

The gene calls are TRBV6-6 and TRBJ1-2, with D possibly matching TRBD1 (5 bases). The CDR3 runs 13 residues. Germline CDR1 MNHNY, CDR2 SVGAGI (reference sequence). Trimming stripped 7 bases from V and 7 bases from J, with 16 bases between. The CDR3, as DNA: TGTGCCAGCACCACCGGGCCCGGGGGTGGCTACACCTTC. This gives the protein CASTTGPGGGYTF.

This clone was seen only once. V gene TRBV5-1 combines with J gene TRBJ2-7; D ambiguous. The germline V and J ends were trimmed by 0 bases and 2 bases, with 12 bases remaining between them. The CDR3 length is 15 residues. The germline gives CDR1 SGHRS, CDR2 YFSETQ. As DNA, the CDR3 is TGCGCCAGCAGCTTGGAGGGTGGGCCAACCTACGAGCAGTACTTC. Translated, it gives CASSLEGGPTYEQYF.

This chain joins TRBV4-1 and TRBJ2-7; a weak D match, TRBD1 (6 bases). Trimming took 2 bases from V and 6 from J, leaving 14 bases between them. The CDR3 spans 14 residues. CDR1 is MGHRA and CDR2 is YSYEKL in the germline V gene. CDR3 in amino acids: CASSQSGAGFEQYF. The CDR3 DNA reads as TGCGCCAGCAGCCAATCAGGGGCAGGGTTCGAGCAGTACTTC.

V and J are TRBV11-2 and TRBJ2-7; D is unresolved. V shed 2 bases and J shed 3 bases, with 11 bases lying between them. CDR1 is SGHAT, CDR2 FQNNGV, per germline. The CDR3 runs to 14 residues. CDR3 loop: CASSLPYSNYEQYF. The DNA for the CDR3 is TGTGCCAGCAGCTTACCCTACTCCAACTACGAGCAGTACTTC.

This clone was counted a single time. This chain connects TRBV2 to TRBJ1-5; D not certain. The CDR3 has 14 amino acids. The germline V gene has CDR1 SNHLY and CDR2 FYNNEI. Trimming took off 1 base at V and 1 base at J, with 5 bases between the two ends. The CDR3: CASSEGLSNQPQHF. In DNA form, the CDR3 reads TGTGCCAGCAGTGAAGGTCTGAGCAATCAGCCCCAGCATTTT.

This clone showed up just once. The V gene is TRBV12-5, the J gene TRBJ2-1, with D unclear. This CDR3 spans 12 amino acids. Germline loops: CDR1 LGHNT, CDR2 FRNRAP. V was shortened by 2 bases and J by 8 bases, with 7 bases between the two germline ends. CDR3 DNA: TGTGCTAGTGGTTTGCGGCGCTATGAGCAGTTCTTC. Amino acid sequence: CASGLRRYEQFF.

This clone was picked up one time. The chain couples TRBV5-4 to TRBJ1-2; the D gene is possibly TRBD1 (5 bases). The CDR3 loop spans 15 amino acids. Germline V gene sequence: CDR1 SGHNT, CDR2 YYREEE (reference sequence). V shed 4 bases and J shed 5 bases, with 18 bases lying between them. This chain's CDR3 is CASSKSGSGHYGYTF. CDR3 coding DNA: TGTGCCAGCAGCAAAAGTGGGTCAGGGCATTATGGCTACACCTTC.

The CDR3 here is CASSVYNEQFF. CDR3 DNA sequence: TGTGCCAGCAGTGTCTACAATGAGCAGTTCTTC. V and J are TRBV2 and TRBJ2-1; D ambiguous. The length of the CDR3 is 11 residues. The germline V gene encodes CDR1 SNHLY and CDR2 FYNNEI. Trimming cost V 4 bases and J 3 bases, with 1 base left between them.

The V gene is TRBV2, the J gene TRBJ2-7, with D unclear. Germline V gene lookup returns CDR1 SNHLY and CDR2 FYNNEI. V was clipped by 2 bases and J by 2 bases, with 10 bases between them. This CDR3 has 14 amino acids. CDR3 DNA sequence: TGTGCCAGCAGTGAATCGATACAGACCTACGAGCAGTACTTC. It yields the protein CASSESIQTYEQYF.